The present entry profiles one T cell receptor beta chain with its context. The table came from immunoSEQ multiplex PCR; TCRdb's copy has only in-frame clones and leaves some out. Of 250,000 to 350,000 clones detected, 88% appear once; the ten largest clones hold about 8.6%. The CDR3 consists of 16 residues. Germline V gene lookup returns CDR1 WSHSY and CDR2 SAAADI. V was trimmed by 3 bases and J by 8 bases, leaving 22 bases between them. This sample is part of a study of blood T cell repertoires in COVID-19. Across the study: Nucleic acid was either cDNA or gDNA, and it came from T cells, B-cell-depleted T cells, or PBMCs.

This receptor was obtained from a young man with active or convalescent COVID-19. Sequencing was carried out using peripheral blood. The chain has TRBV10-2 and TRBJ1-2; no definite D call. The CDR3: CASSDPSNSKQRGYTF. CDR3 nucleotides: TGCGCCAGCAGTGATCCGTCAAACAGCAAACAAAGGGGCTACACCTTC.